Listed here are 14 T cell receptor beta chains from one sample, sequenced in a study of T cell repertoires in cytomegalovirus infection. TCRdb reanalysed the reads using MiXCR and keeps one entry per CDR3 protein. The table lists hundreds of thousands of distinct CDR3 sequences, roughly a sixth of them singletons. The specimen was PBMCs. These receptors were collected from a human donor in good health (CMV status not recorded). Some clones in this sample may be carry-over from other donors' samples.

CDR3 in DNA: TGCGCCAGCAGCATAGGGACAGGGTTGATTTCTCCTGAAGCTTTCTTT. Amino acid sequence: CASSIGTGLISPEAFF. The chain joins TRBV5-1 to TRBJ1-1; the match to TRBD1 covers 9 bases. The length of the CDR3 is 16 residues. Germline CDR1 reads SGHRS; CDR2 reads YFSETQ. J was trimmed by 6 bases and V by 4 bases; bases with no gene match: 13.

As to this clonotype: The junction and the germline gene differ at one end; a read error may be behind it. The chain employs TRBV6-2 or TRBV6-3 and TRBJ1-1; D not resolved. CDR3 length: 14 amino acids. The germline V gene encodes CDR1 MNHEY and CDR2 SVGEGT. CDR3 protein: CASSYDEAVVEAIF. Here the CDR3 DNA reads TGTGCCAGCAGTTACGATGAGGCGGTGGTTGAAGCTATCTTT.

Notes on this clonotype: A read error may be the cause here, since a much bigger clone is one base away. The rearrangement links TRBV7-9 to TRBJ2-2, with 9 bases that match TRBD1. Germline V lookup: CDR1 SEHNR, CDR2 FQNEAQ (reference sequence). The CDR3 is 16 residues long. V shed 4 bases and J 5 bases; nucleotides not matched to a gene: 8. CDR3 sequence reads: CASSSPGTGPTGELFF. The CDR3, as DNA: TGTGCCAGCAGCTCTCCCGGGACAGGGCCTACCGGGGAGCTGTTTTTT.

This clonotype was seen ten or more times. The rearrangement links TRBV7-2 to TRBJ2-5; no firm D call. CDR3 size: 14 residues. Germline V gene sequence: CDR1 SGHTA, CDR2 FQGNSA. Trimming took off 7 bases at V and 1 base at J, with 13 bases between the two ends. CDR3 DNA: TGTGCCAGCACCGTTGGGTGGGCCCAAGAGACCCAGTACTTC. It specifies CASTVGWAQETQYF.

This clonotype was seen ten or more times. The chain links TRBV7-2 to TRBJ2-6; 10 positions match TRBD1. Germline trimming cut 8 bases from V and 2 bases from J; bases unmatched to any gene: 15. This CDR3 contains 19 residues. The germline gives CDR1 SGHTA, CDR2 FQGNSA. CDR3: CASRIEYRDRGTGANVLTF. DNA for the CDR3: TGTGCCAGCCGAATCGAATACCGGGACAGGGGTACTGGGGCCAACGTCCTGACTTTC.

The rearrangement links TRBV16 to TRBJ1-3; D gene uncertain. The CDR3 totals 18 residues. Germline V lookup: CDR1 KGHSY, CDR2 FQNENV. Trimming took 0 bases from V and 1 from J, leaving 16 bases between them. The CDR3 nucleotides are TGTGCCAGCAGCCAATCGGGCTACGGAGATCGTTCTGGAAACACCATATATTTT. It encodes CASSQSGYGDRSGNTIYF. Based on the CDR3 plus reference TRBV16 and TRBJ1-3, the full variable domain is GEEVAQTPKHLVRGEGQKAKLYCAPIKGHSYVFWYQQVLKNEFKFLISFQNENVFDETGMPKERFSAKCLPNSPCSLEIQATKLEDSAVYFCASSQSGYGDRSGNTIYFGEGSWLTVV.

The chain links TRBV6-5 to TRBJ2-7, with 8 nucleotides matching TRBD1. Trimming cost V 6 bases and J 3 bases; bases outside gene matches: 7. CDR3 length equals 14 residues. Germline CDR1 MNHEY, CDR2 SVGAGI. CDR3 sequence reads: CASRATGQGYEQYF. The CDR3 nucleotides read TGTGCCAGCAGGGCAACCGGACAGGGCTACGAGCAGTACTTC.

This clonotype occurred many times. The CDR3 bases are TGTGCCAGCAGTTTAACCAGGCCAAGTGGCAATCAGCCCCAGCATTTT. This encodes CASSLTRPSGNQPQHF. The chain links TRBV28 to TRBJ1-5; D remains ambiguous. V was clipped by 2 bases and J by 2 bases, with 13 bases between them. This CDR3 is 16 amino acids long. The V gene's germline CDR1 is MDHEN and CDR2 SYDVKM.

The chain combines TRBV5-5 with TRBJ1-2; TRBD1 might be the D (6 bases). Germline CDR1 is SGHKS and CDR2 is YYEKEE (reference sequence). The CDR3 covers 15 residues. The V and J ends lost 5 bases and 1 base respectively, with 15 bases between them. The CDR3 nucleotides are TGTGCCAGCAGTCTAGGGGGGACGGATAACTATGGCTACACCTTC. It encodes CASSLGGTDNYGYTF.

This clonotype occurred many times. The chain combines TRBV7-2 with TRBJ2-7; D possibly uses TRBD1 or TRBD2 (5 bases each). Trimming took 0 bases from V and 3 from J, leaving 9 bases between them. Germline CDR1 reads SGHTA; CDR2 reads FQGNSA. The CDR3 totals 14 residues. DNA of the CDR3: TGTGCCAGCAGCTTAGCGGGACCGGACTACGAGCAGTACTTC. As protein: CASSLAGPDYEQYF.

This chain links TRBV7-2 with TRBJ1-5; 7 nucleotides align to TRBD1. The CDR3 extends over 16 amino acids. J lost 5 bases, V lost 0 bases, and 7 bases had no gene match. Germline CDR1 reads SGHTA; CDR2 reads FQGNSA. CDR3 coding DNA: TGTGCCAGCAGCTTAGCGAGGGGGCGCGGGGATCAGCCCCAGCATTTT. Translated: CASSLARGRGDQPQHF.

This chain joins TRBV19 and TRBJ1-5; the D is unclear. The CDR3 length is 14 residues. Between the trimmed V and J ends, which lost 7 bases and 3 bases, there was a span of 13 bases. Germline V lookup: CDR1 LNHDA, CDR2 SQIVND (reference sequence). The CDR3 loop is CASNPNGDNQPQHF. Written as DNA, the CDR3 is TGTGCCAGTAACCCAAATGGGGACAATCAGCCCCAGCATTTT. Together with reference TRBV19 and TRBJ1-5, the CDR3 gives the full variable domain: DGGITQSPKYLFRKEGQNVTLSCEQNLNHDAMYWYRQDPGQGLRLIYYSQIVNDFQKGDIAEGYSVSREKKESFPLTVTSAQKNPTAFYLCASNPNGDNQPQHFGDGTRLSIL.

The sample holds a few counts of this clonotype. The rearrangement links TRBV10-2 to TRBJ2-3, with 10 bases that match TRBD2. The germline V gene has CDR1 WSHSY and CDR2 SAAADI. V gave up 6 bases and J gave up 1 base; unmatched junction bases: 4. The CDR3 totals 15 residues. CDR3 nucleotide sequence: TGCGCCAGCAGAGCCGGGACTAGCGGCACAGATACGCAGTATTTT. This codes for CASRAGTSGTDTQYF.

The CDR3 sequence: CASSPTSPQNIQYF. As DNA, the CDR3 is TGTGCCAGCAGCCCGACGTCCCCCCAAAACATTCAGTACTTC. The rearrangement links TRBV5-6 to TRBJ2-4; D call uncertain. V lost 4 bases to trimming and J lost 5 bases, with 13 bases between them. The CDR3 is 14 amino acids. Germline CDR1 and CDR2: SGHDT and YYEEEE.